The clone carrying this TCR beta chain was observed many times. Antigen: not known. This entry is derived from a study of T cell repertoires in cytomegalovirus infection. Across the study: Selected CMV epitopes included recently identified HLA-C-restricted ones as well as well-studied HLA-B-restricted ones. Both CMV infection and a matching HLA type were indicated by public TCR beta signatures.

General study results and limits: Cumulative public TCR beta family frequency identified carriers of CMV plus the relevant HLA. Dominant in the ex vivo response were TCR beta clonotypes restricted by HLA-C and specific for CMV.

From germline, CDR1 is SGHVS and CDR2 FQNEAQ. Trimming cost V 5 bases and J 0 bases; bases outside gene matches: 1. The CDR3 has 15 amino acids. A single record per CDR3 protein comes from TCRdb applying MiXCR to the reads. The sample includes a few hundred thousand distinct CDR3 sequences, just under 40% of them seen just once. This sequence originates from a human donor in good health (CMV status not recorded). Some clones in this sample may be carry-over from other donors' samples. The specimen comprised cultured PBMCs, sampled from culture after CMV antigen stimulation. This chain joins TRBV7-8 and TRBJ2-6, with 7 positions matching TRBD2. The CDR3, as DNA: TGTGCCAGCAGCCGGGACTACTCTGGGGCCAACGTCCTGACTTTC. Residues: CASSRDYSGANVLTF.